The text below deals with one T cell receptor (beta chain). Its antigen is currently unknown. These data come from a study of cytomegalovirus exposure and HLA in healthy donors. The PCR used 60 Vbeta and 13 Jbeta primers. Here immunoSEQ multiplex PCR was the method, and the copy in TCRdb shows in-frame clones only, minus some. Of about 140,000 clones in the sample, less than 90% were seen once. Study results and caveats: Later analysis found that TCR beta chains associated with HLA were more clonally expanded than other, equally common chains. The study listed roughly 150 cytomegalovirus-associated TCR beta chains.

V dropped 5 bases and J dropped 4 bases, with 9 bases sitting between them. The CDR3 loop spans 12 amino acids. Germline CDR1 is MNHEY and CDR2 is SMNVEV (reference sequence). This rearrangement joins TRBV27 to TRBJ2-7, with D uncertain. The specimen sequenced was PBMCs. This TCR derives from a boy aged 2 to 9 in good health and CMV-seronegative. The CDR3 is CASSRDKYEQYF. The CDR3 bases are TGTGCCAGCAGTCGAGACAAATACGAGCAGTACTTC.